The 9 T cell receptor beta chains given below trace back to one sample, sequenced in a study of regulatory T cells in long-lasting Graves disease. Construction of TCR beta libraries relied on iRepertoire HTBI primers and on Arm-PCR targeting CDR3 regions. MiXCR was run by TCRdb on the multiplex PCR reads, yielding one entry per CDR3 protein. This table holds under 450,000 distinct CDR3 sequences, 20% to 25% found once. The time point here: persistent/refractory GD, antithyroid drugs over 5 years with positive TRAb. PBMCs were the source of the RNA used for TCR sequencing. The specimen comprised peripheral blood mononuclear cells (PBMCs), sampled when the disease was refractory, from a patient treated with antithyroid drugs. These receptor sequences come from a woman between 40 and 55 years old with Graves disease.

This clonotype was recorded a few times. The chain links TRBV28 to TRBJ1-4; 7 bases fit TRBD1. The CDR3 runs 15 residues. The germline gives CDR1 MDHEN, CDR2 SYDVKM. Germline trimming cut 6 bases from V and 0 bases from J; bases unmatched to any gene: 4. The CDR3 DNA reads TGTGCCAGCAGCCGAGGGACAGCAACTAATGAAAAACTGTTTTTT. Its translation: CASSRGTATNEKLFF.

V is TRBV6-2 or TRBV6-3 and J is TRBJ2-7, with D possibly matching TRBD1 (6 bases). CDR1 is MNHEY, CDR2 SVGEGT, per germline. V was pared by 3 bases and J by 7 bases, with 19 bases between. This CDR3 spans 15 amino acids. The CDR3 sequence is CASSYASWTAIEQYF. The CDR3 DNA reads as TGTGCCAGCAGTTATGCGTCCTGGACAGCGATTGAGCAGTACTTC.

This clonotype occurred many times. The DNA of the CDR3 is TGTGCCAGCAGTTTTTTCCCCCCCGTTGGCGGGGAGCTGTTTTTT. Protein product: CASSFFPPVGGELFF. The chain recombines TRBV12-3 or TRBV12-4 with TRBJ2-2; D ambiguous. Between the trimmed V and J ends, which lost 3 bases and 7 bases, there was a span of 15 bases. CDR3 size: 15 residues.

This clonotype has ten or more counts. The rearrangement uses TRBV6-5 and TRBJ2-7; maybe TRBD1 (6 bases). V was cut by 0 bases and J by 3 bases, with 21 bases left in between. Germline V lookup: CDR1 MNHEY, CDR2 SVGAGI. The CDR3 extends over 18 amino acids. The CDR3: CASSYSNPSDSVFYEQYF. The CDR3 DNA follows: TGTGCCAGCAGTTACTCGAACCCGTCGGACAGCGTGTTCTACGAGCAGTACTTC.

This rearrangement joins TRBV28 to TRBJ1-1; D remains unclear. CDR1 and CDR2 from the germline V gene are MDHEN and SYDVKM. With 6 bases removed from V and 1 base from J, the gap between germline ends came to 15 bases. The CDR3 is 15 amino acids. CDR3 sequence reads: CASRSPDAPNTEAFF. CDR3 sequence (DNA): TGTGCCAGCAGAAGCCCGGATGCGCCGAACACTGAAGCTTTCTTT.

This clonotype was seen at least ten times. The J gene is TRBJ1-5, the V gene TRBV28, with 10 nucleotides matching TRBD1. The CDR3 is 15 amino acids. Germline-derived CDR1 and CDR2 are MDHEN and SYDVKM. The ends lost 4 bases at V and 3 bases at J; junction bases unmatched: 3. The CDR3 nucleotides read TGTGCCAGCAGTTGGGGACAGGGGTCCAATCAGCCCCAGCATTTT. Amino acids: CASSWGQGSNQPQHF.

There are many counts of this clonotype. The CDR3 bases are TGTGCCAGTTTGGTCCCGACAGGGATTTCAACTGAAGCTTTCTTT. It codes for CASLVPTGISTEAFF. This chain links TRBV19 with TRBJ1-1; 7 bases line up with TRBD1. This CDR3 region has 15 residues. The V gene end was trimmed by 8 bases and the J gene end by 5 bases; junction bases not matched to a gene: 14. Per germline, CDR1 LNHDA and CDR2 SQIVND (reference sequence).

CDR3 nucleotide sequence: TGCGCCAGCAGCTTGGCGGCAGAAGCCTACGAGCAGTACTTC. Translation: CASSLAAEAYEQYF. This chain joins TRBV5-1 and TRBJ2-7; D ambiguous. Trimming pared 0 bases from V and 2 bases from J, leaving 9 bases between. This CDR3 has 14 amino acids. The germline CDR1 and CDR2 sequences are SGHRS and YFSETQ.

In its sample, this clonotype was seen many times. The chain combines TRBV3-1 with TRBJ1-1, with D unclear. Trimming took 4 bases from V and 4 from J, leaving 10 bases between them. Germline V gene data show CDR1 as LGHDT and CDR2 as YNNKEL (reference sequence). The CDR3 is made up of 13 amino acids. For the CDR3, the DNA is TGTGCCAGCAGCCCCCGTTCGTTCACTGAAGCTTTCTTT. Translating it yields CASSPRSFTEAFF.